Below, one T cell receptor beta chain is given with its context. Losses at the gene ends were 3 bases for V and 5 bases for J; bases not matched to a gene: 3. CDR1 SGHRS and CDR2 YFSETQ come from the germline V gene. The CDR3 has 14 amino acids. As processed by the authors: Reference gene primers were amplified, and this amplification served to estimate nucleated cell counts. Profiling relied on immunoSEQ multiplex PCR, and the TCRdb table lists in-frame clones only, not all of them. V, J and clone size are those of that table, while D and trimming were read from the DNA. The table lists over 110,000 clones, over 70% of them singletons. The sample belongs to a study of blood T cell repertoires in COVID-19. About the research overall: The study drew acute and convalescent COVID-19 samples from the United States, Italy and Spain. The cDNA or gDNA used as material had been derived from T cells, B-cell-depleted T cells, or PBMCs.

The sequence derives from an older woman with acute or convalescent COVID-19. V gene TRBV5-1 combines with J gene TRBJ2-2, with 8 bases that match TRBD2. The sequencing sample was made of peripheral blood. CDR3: CASSSAGGTGELFF. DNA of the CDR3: TGCGCCAGCAGCTCCGCGGGGGGTACCGGGGAGCTGTTTTTT.